The following is a T cell receptor beta chain sequence with its context. The antigen remains undetermined. The data originate from a study of PD-1 blockade in mismatch repair-deficient tumors. Study summary: Patients had approximately 13 mismatch repair-deficient cancer types and were previously treated and progressing.

Study results and limitations: Tumor-resident clones, often undetectable pretreatment in blood, expanded then contracted after pembrolizumab.

All patients were mismatch repair deficient, assessed by either PCR or immunohistochemistry. TCRs were sequenced from a few patients responding to pembrolizumab. Germline lookup yields CDR1 MNHEY and CDR2 SVGAGI. V was clipped by 2 bases and J by 2 bases, with 11 bases between them. The CDR3 has 15 residues. Measured with immunoSEQ multiplex PCR; TCRdb has only the in-frame clones, and not every one. The top ten hold about 3.5% of the sample, which has approximately 50,000 clones, roughly 78% seen once. Sequenced material: peripheral blood, taken 4 weeks after starting pembrolizumab. The TCR originated in an adult with mismatch repair-deficient cancer. V usage is TRBV6-5 and J usage is TRBJ2-3, with unresolved D. The CDR3 here is CASSYDSWSTDTQYF. In nucleotides, the CDR3 is TGTGCCAGCAGTTACGACTCGTGGTCCACAGATACGCAGTATTTT.